A single TCR beta chain is shown here with its context. This specimen belongs to a study of CD4 T cells in relation to SARS-CoV-2 and coronaviruses. The CDR3 runs 12 residues. The germline gives CDR1 LNHDA, CDR2 SQIVND (reference sequence). J was trimmed by 14 bases and V by 0 bases; bases with no gene match: 5. The assay was immunoSEQ multiplex PCR, and TCRdb's table has in-frame clones only and misses some. The table records tens of thousands of clones, approximately 83% of them present only once. The source is an adult with COVID-19. The chain is built from TRBV19 and TRBJ2-3, with 7 nucleotides matching TRBD2. Sequences were obtained from memory CD4+ T cells from PBMCs. DNA of the CDR3: TGTGCCAGTAGTATAGATAAGCGGGACCGGTATTTT. Amino acid sequence: CASSIDKRDRYF.